These 28 T cell receptor beta chains share one sample of origin, sequenced in a study of regulatory T cells in long-lasting Graves disease. Library construction for TCR beta used iRepertoire HTBI primers and Arm-PCR of CDR3 regions. TCRdb passed the multiplex PCR reads through MiXCR, listing each CDR3 protein once. The top ten clones hold approximately 15% of a sample with 500,000 or so distinct CDR3 sequences, roughly 15% of them seen once. Time point in this sample: newly diagnosed GD, antithyroid drugs for less than 3 months. After RNA was extracted from PBMCs, the TCR library was made from it. The same specimen was also included in a second study, on T cells in Graves' hyperthyroidism and ophthalmopathy.

The source was peripheral blood mononuclear cells (PBMCs), collected at new diagnosis, from a patient treated with antithyroid drugs. These receptors were collected from a woman in her 50s with Graves disease.

Turning to this clonotype: This may be a read error, as it is one base from a much larger clone. The CDR3: CAGRGDDQSQHF. DNA for the CDR3: TGTGCCGGGAGGGGGGATGATCAGTCCCAGCATTTT. This chain uses TRBV2 with TRBJ1-5, with D perhaps TRBD1 (6 bases). The CDR3 is made up of 12 amino acids. From germline, CDR1 is SNHLY and CDR2 FYNNEI.

This clonotype has just a few counts. The V gene is TRBV9, the J gene TRBJ2-7; 8 nucleotides match TRBD1. From germline, CDR1 is SGDLS and CDR2 YYNGEE. This CDR3 is built from 16 residues. The V segment lost 0 bases and the J segment 1 base; nucleotides outside the gene matches: 6. The CDR3 here is CASSVAGTGDSYEQYF. CDR3 bases: TGTGCCAGCAGCGTAGCCGGGACAGGAGATTCCTACGAGCAGTACTTC.

This clonotype was observed at least ten times. This chain uses TRBV12-3 or TRBV12-4 with TRBJ2-2; 7 bases line up with TRBD1. This CDR3 is built from 16 residues. The V gene end was trimmed by 5 bases and the J gene end by 6 bases; junction bases not matched to a gene: 12. For the CDR3, the DNA is TGTGCCAGCAGTCCTTTTGACAGGGCCAGGGCCGGGGAGCTGTTTTTT. Translated: CASSPFDRARAGELFF.

The chain carries TRBV5-1 and TRBJ2-5; possible D gene TRBD2, 6 bases. Germline V gene sequence: CDR1 SGHRS, CDR2 YFSETQ. The CDR3 runs to 15 residues. With 3 bases removed from V and 5 bases from J, the gap between germline ends came to 17 bases. This chain's CDR3 is CASSSGTGAIETQYF. The CDR3, as DNA: TGCGCCAGCAGCTCAGGGACTGGGGCGATCGAGACCCAGTACTTC.

This clonotype occurred many times. The chain uses TRBV7-2 and TRBJ2-3; D remains unclear. V lost 3 bases and J 4 bases, leaving 17 bases between the germline ends. CDR3 length: 16 residues. Looked up from germline, CDR1 is SGHTA and CDR2 is FQGNSA. CDR3 in amino acids: CASSFRASRVSDTQYF. Here the CDR3 DNA reads TGTGCCAGCAGCTTCCGGGCCTCTCGGGTGTCAGATACGCAGTATTTT.

This clonotype has at least ten counts. The gene calls are TRBV2 and TRBJ2-7; D call uncertain. The V end was cut by 1 base, the J end by 0 bases, with 4 bases between. The CDR3 is 13 amino acids. The V gene's germline CDR1 is SNHLY and CDR2 FYNNEI. The CDR3 sequence is CASSEVSSYEQYF. The CDR3 DNA reads as TGTGCCAGCAGTGAAGTGAGCTCCTACGAGCAGTACTTC.

This sequence joins TRBV9 and TRBJ2-7, with TRBD2 matching over 13 bases. The V and J ends lost 4 bases and 0 bases, in that order; junction bases with no gene match: 4. Germline V gene data show CDR1 as SGDLS and CDR2 as YYNGEE. This CDR3 contains 16 residues. For the CDR3, the DNA is TGTGCCAGCAGCCATGGGACTAGCGGGGACTCCTACGAGCAGTACTTC. This sequence encodes CASSHGTSGDSYEQYF.

This clonotype was recorded at least ten times. This chain links TRBV11-2 with TRBJ1-1; D unclear. With 1 base removed from V and 3 bases from J, the gap between germline ends came to 12 bases. Germline values: CDR1 SGHAT, CDR2 FQNNGV. The CDR3 sequence is 15 residues long. CDR3 in DNA: TGTGCCAGCAGCTTAGTCGAAGCCGTTTACACTGAAGCTTTCTTT. Amino acids: CASSLVEAVYTEAFF.

This clonotype occurred many times. The chain has TRBV29-1 and TRBJ1-1, with 9 bases identical to TRBD1. CDR1 is SQVTM, CDR2 ANQGSEA, per germline. The trim removed 6 bases at V and 0 bases at J, leaving 5 bases unmatched. This CDR3 spans 14 amino acids. In nucleotides, the CDR3 is TGCAGCGTCGGGACAGGGTTGGTGAACACTGAAGCTTTCTTT. Residues: CSVGTGLVNTEAFF.

The chain is built from TRBV20-1 and TRBJ2-7; 7 bases fit TRBD2. V lost 7 bases and J lost 0; bases outside the gene matches: 3. The germline V gene has CDR1 DFQATT and CDR2 SNEGSKA (reference sequence). The length of the CDR3 is 12 residues. The CDR3 DNA reads as TGCAGTGTTAGCGGGCTCTCCTACGAGCAGTACTTC. Translation: CSVSGLSYEQYF.

The table lists this clonotype with many counts. The rearrangement uses TRBV9 and TRBJ1-2; no firm D call. The CDR3 totals 14 residues. Germline CDR1 and CDR2: SGDLS and YYNGEE. V was pared by 0 bases and J by 1 base, with 7 bases between. CDR3 bases: TGTGCCAGCAGCGTAGAGGGCGGTAACTATGGCTACACCTTC. Translating it yields CASSVEGGNYGYTF.

This clonotype was seen at least ten times. V usage is TRBV6-5 and J usage is TRBJ2-7; D remains ambiguous. V lost 4 bases and J 2 bases, leaving 9 bases between the germline ends. Germline V gene lookup returns CDR1 MNHEY and CDR2 SVGAGI. The CDR3 has 13 amino acids. The CDR3 loop reads CASSSGPPYEQYF. In nucleotides, the CDR3 is TGTGCCAGCAGTTCCGGGCCTCCCTACGAGCAGTACTTC.

About this clonotype itself: Germline is not matched at one junction end, which may reflect a read error. The chain links TRBV30 to TRBJ2-1, with D possibly being TRBD2 (7 bases). Germline CDR1 reads GTSNPN; CDR2 reads SVGIG (reference sequence). This CDR3 contains 14 residues. Written as DNA, the CDR3 is TGTACCTGGAGGAGGGGGGGAGTAGTTGATGAGCAGTTCTTC. This translates into CTWRRGGVVDEQFF.

Points on this clonotype: This may arise from a read error, as a much more abundant clone is one base away. The V gene is TRBV5-1, the J gene TRBJ2-1; D not certain. Trimming pared 0 bases from V and 13 bases from J, leaving 14 bases between. The CDR3 consists of 13 residues. The germline CDR1 and CDR2 sequences are SGHRS and YFSETQ. The CDR3 loop is CASSLAVVETQFF. CDR3 in DNA: TGCGCCAGCAGCTTGGCGGTAGTAGAGACCCAGTTCTTC.

This clonotype appeared many times. The chain is built from TRBV3-1 and TRBJ2-5; maybe TRBD2 (6 bases). The V gene's germline CDR1 is LGHDT and CDR2 YNNKEL (reference sequence). V gave up 4 bases and J gave up 5 bases, with 11 bases separating them. The length of the CDR3 is 13 residues. This chain's CDR3 is CASSRGRLETQYF. Written as DNA, the CDR3 is TGTGCCAGCAGCCGAGGGAGGCTGGAGACCCAGTACTTC.

The genes are TRBV20-1 and TRBJ2-7, with D possibly matching TRBD1 (5 bases). In germline, CDR1 is DFQATT, CDR2 SNEGSKA (reference sequence). Trimming pared 0 bases from V and 3 bases from J, leaving 15 bases between. The CDR3 contains 15 residues. The CDR3 sequence: CSARDPWGGNYEQYF. As DNA, the CDR3 is TGCAGTGCTAGAGACCCATGGGGCGGTAACTACGAGCAGTACTTC.

The gene calls are TRBV19 and TRBJ2-5; TRBD1 is a possible D gene (5 bases). The CDR3 spans 15 residues. CDR1 is LNHDA and CDR2 is SQIVND in the germline V gene (reference sequence). Trimming pared 5 bases from V and 1 base from J, leaving 14 bases between. The CDR3 DNA follows: TGTGCCAGTAGTGGGCGGACAAGCAGCCAAGAGACCCAGTACTTC. Protein product: CASSGRTSSQETQYF.

Many counts were recorded for this clonotype. The chain recombines TRBV28 with TRBJ1-1; D not resolved. This CDR3 comprises 13 residues. V dropped 9 bases and J dropped 2 bases, with 13 bases sitting between them. Germline CDR1 MDHEN, CDR2 SYDVKM. CDR3 in DNA: TGTGCCAGTCTCGAACAGCCTAACACTGAAGCTTTCTTT. Amino acid sequence: CASLEQPNTEAFF.

In the case of this clonotype: A much larger clone lies a single base off, so this may be a read error. This sequence joins TRBV3-1 and TRBJ2-5; D is uncertain. This CDR3 is 15 amino acids long. V lost 1 base and J 1 base, leaving 10 bases between the germline ends. In germline, CDR1 is LGHDT, CDR2 YNNKEL (reference sequence). The CDR3 sequence: CASSQAGQSQETQYF. In DNA form, the CDR3 reads TGTGCCAGCAGCCAAGCTGGGCAGTCCCAAGAGACCCAGTACTTC.

There are a few counts of this clonotype. The rearrangement links TRBV19 to TRBJ2-1; D could derive from TRBD1 or TRBD2 (5 bases each). The germline V gene encodes CDR1 LNHDA and CDR2 SQIVND (reference sequence). V shed 5 bases and J shed 8 bases, with 19 bases lying between them. This CDR3 has 15 amino acids. The CDR3 DNA is TGTGCCAGTAGTCCCCGGGACCCCGGCTCCTATGAGCAGTTCTTC. This codes for CASSPRDPGSYEQFF.

This clonotype was seen a single time. The V call is TRBV9, the J call TRBJ2-3, with 13 bases fitting TRBD2. This CDR3 is 17 amino acids long. Germline CDR1 is SGDLS and CDR2 is YYNGEE. Unmatched junction bases numbered 4, after V lost 3 bases and J lost 0 bases. The CDR3 nucleotides read TGTGCCAGCAGCGCGGGACTAGCGGGACGAAGCACAGATACGCAGTATTTT. Translated: CASSAGLAGRSTDTQYF.

This clonotype was observed many times. The chain employs TRBV28 and TRBJ2-2; no reliable D call. Per the germline V gene, CDR1 is MDHEN and CDR2 is SYDVKM. The CDR3 consists of 12 residues. The V end was cut by 3 bases, the J end by 7 bases, with 6 bases between. The chain's CDR3 is CASSFGSGELFF. The CDR3 DNA sequence: TGTGCCAGCAGTTTCGGTAGCGGGGAGCTGTTTTTT.

CDR3 sequence reads: CASSPNYYEQYF. The CDR3 DNA reads as TGCGCCAGCAGTCCTAATTACTACGAGCAGTACTTC. The chain uses TRBV10-2 and TRBJ2-7; D gene uncertain. Germline CDR1 is WSHSY and CDR2 is SAAADI. V lost 5 bases and J 3 bases, leaving 8 bases between the germline ends. CDR3 size: 12 residues.

This clonotype was seen at least ten times. The CDR3 region has the DNA TGTGCCAGCAGAGAGGCAGGGGGCAGTGGCTACACCTTC. This gives the protein CASREAGGSGYTF. This sequence joins TRBV7-2 and TRBJ1-2; 8 positions match TRBD1. V lost 6 bases and J lost 7; bases outside the gene matches: 7. Germline V gives CDR1 SGHTA, CDR2 FQGNSA. The length of the CDR3 is 13 residues.

With regard to this clonotype: This clone may be a read error of a much larger clone one base away. V and J are TRBV2 and TRBJ1-1; D gene uncertain. Trimming cost V 7 bases and J 5 bases, with 17 bases left between them. Germline lookup yields CDR1 SNHLY and CDR2 FYNNEI. The CDR3 totals 14 residues. CDR3 bases: TGTGCCAGCACCCTCGGGCTGTTAGCGACTGAAGCTTTCTTT. Its protein product is CASTLGLLATEAFF.

There are many counts of this clonotype. This chain joins TRBV18 and TRBJ2-2; D is unclear. V was trimmed by 1 base and J by 1 base, leaving 7 bases between them. The CDR3 has 15 amino acids. The germline V gene has CDR1 KGHSH and CDR2 LQKENI. The CDR3 loop reads CASSPQNRNTGELFF. The CDR3 DNA reads TGTGCCAGCTCACCACAGAACCGGAACACCGGGGAGCTGTTTTTT. Looking up the rest from reference TRBV18 and TRBJ2-2 gives the full variable domain: NAGVMQNPRHLVRRRGQEARLRCSPMKGHSHVYWYRQLPEEGLKFMVYLQKENIIDESGMPKERFSAEFPKEGPSILRIQQVVRGDSAAYFCASSPQNRNTGELFFGEGSRLTVL.

This clonotype was observed many times. The chain recombines TRBV28 with TRBJ1-2; the D gene is possibly TRBD1 (5 bases). There are 13 residues in the CDR3. Germline assignment: CDR1 MDHEN and CDR2 SYDVKM. V lost 1 base to trimming and J lost 3 bases, with 6 bases between them. The CDR3 sequence: CASSLSGYYGYTF. The CDR3 DNA is TGTGCCAGCAGTTTATCAGGGTACTATGGCTACACCTTC.

This clonotype was detected ten times or more. The CDR3 nucleotides are TGTGCCAGCAACGGACAGAATAATTCACCCCTCCACTTT. It translates to CASNGQNNSPLHF. V usage is TRBV2 and J usage is TRBJ1-6; a possible D gene is TRBD1 (6 bases). CDR3 length: 13 amino acids. V lost 7 bases and J lost 5, with 9 bases in between. Germline V gene sequence: CDR1 SNHLY, CDR2 FYNNEI.